This TCR beta chain came from a study of blood T cell repertoires in COVID-19. Study overall: Some COVID-19 samples were acute and others convalescent; all came from the United States, Italy and Spain. Sources were T cells, B-cell-depleted T cells, or PBMCs; the material itself was cDNA or gDNA.

This clone was recorded once. In the original processing: Nucleated cell number was recorded as an estimate derived from reference gene primer amplification. Profiling relied on immunoSEQ multiplex PCR, and the TCRdb table lists in-frame clones only, not all of them. The D gene and trimming were derived from the DNA, and the V and J assignments and clone size from that table. This table has some 110,000 clones, over 70% appearing once. Trimming removed 5 bases from V and 2 bases from J, with 11 bases in between. This CDR3 comprises 14 residues. CDR1 is SGHTA and CDR2 is FQGNSA in the germline V gene. The source material was peripheral blood. This clonotype originated in a human donor with acute or convalescent COVID-19. The donor label of this sample is uncertain. This rearrangement joins TRBV7-2 to TRBJ2-3; D may be TRBD2 (5 bases). The CDR3 nucleotides are TGTGCCAGCAGCCCAGGACTCGTCACAGATACGCAGTATTTT. The encoded protein is CASSPGLVTDTQYF. Supplemented by reference TRBV7-2 and TRBJ2-3, the full variable domain reads GAGVSQSPSNKVTEKGKDVELRCDPISGHTALYWYRQSLGQGLEFLIYFQGNSAPDKSGLPSDRFSAERTGGSVSTLTIQRTQQEDSAVYLCASSPGLVTDTQYFGPGTRLTVL.